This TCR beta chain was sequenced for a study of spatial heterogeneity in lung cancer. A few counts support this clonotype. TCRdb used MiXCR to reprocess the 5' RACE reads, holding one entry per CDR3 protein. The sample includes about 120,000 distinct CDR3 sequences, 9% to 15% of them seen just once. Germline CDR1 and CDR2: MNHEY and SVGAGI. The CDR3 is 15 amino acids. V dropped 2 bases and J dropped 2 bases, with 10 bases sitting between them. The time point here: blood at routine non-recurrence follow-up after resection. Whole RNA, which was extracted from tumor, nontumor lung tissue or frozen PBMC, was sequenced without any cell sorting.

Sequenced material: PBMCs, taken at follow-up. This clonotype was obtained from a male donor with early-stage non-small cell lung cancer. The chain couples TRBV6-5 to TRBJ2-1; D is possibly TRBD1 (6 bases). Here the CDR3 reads CASSYSEGAYNEQFF. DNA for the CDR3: TGTGCCAGCAGTTACAGCGAGGGGGCCTACAATGAGCAGTTCTTC.